This T cell receptor beta chain is from a study of patients and donors after allogeneic stem cell transplantation. In TCRdb, the RT-PCR reads were re-called with MiXCR into one record per CDR3 protein. The table includes some 880,000 distinct CDR3 sequences, under 20% detected once. V was clipped by 3 bases and J by 10 bases; unmatched bases: 12. This CDR3 has 16 residues. The germline V gene has CDR1 MGHRA and CDR2 YSYEKL. The chain combines TRBV4-1 with TRBJ1-3; the match to TRBD1 covers 10 bases. Material for sequencing was blood, either unsorted or a sorted T cell fraction (not recorded which). This TCR was recovered from a human donor who was either an allogeneic HSCT recipient or a stem cell or donor lymphocyte infusion donor (not recorded which). It is not recorded whose cells these are; they may come from a transplant donor. The CDR3 sequence is CASSHFIGDRGRTIYF. CDR3 DNA sequence: TGCGCCAGCAGCCACTTCATCGGGGACAGGGGACGAACCATATATTTT.